These 13 T cell receptor beta chains came from one sample sequenced in a study of shared T cell receptors in the human thymus. The repertoire was sequenced with immunoSEQ multiplex PCR; TCRdb's copy has only in-frame clones and lacks some. The data show fewer than 700,000 clones, approximately 90% seen once. The data also belong to a second study, concerning human thymus T cells.

What was sequenced was thymocytes. These receptors all stem from a boy younger than two with a congenital heart defect.

The V and J genes are TRBV6-4 and TRBJ1-1, with 9 bases matching TRBD1. V gave up 7 bases and J gave up 6 bases; unmatched junction bases: 6. The CDR3 runs to 13 residues. CDR1 MRHNA and CDR2 SNTAGT come from the germline V gene. In DNA, the CDR3 is TGTGCCAGCACTCGGACAGGGGTCGCTGAAGCTTTCTTT. Translating gives CASTRTGVAEAFF.

CDR3 DNA sequence: TGTGCCAGCAGTGACCGACAGGGATCTTATGGCTACACCTTC. Amino acids: CASSDRQGSYGYTF. This chain joins TRBV6-4 and TRBJ1-2; 7 nucleotides agree with TRBD1. This CDR3 contains 14 residues. Per germline, CDR1 MRHNA and CDR2 SNTAGT. J was trimmed by 5 bases and V by 2 bases; bases with no gene match: 5.

This sequence joins TRBV4-2 and TRBJ2-1, with TRBD2 identical over 11 bases. CDR3 size: 17 residues. V was pared by 0 bases and J by 8 bases, with 9 bases of the junction left unmatched. Germline V gene data show CDR1 as LGHNA and CDR2 as YNFKEQ. The CDR3 nucleotides read TGTGCCAGCAGCCAAGAGGTGGGTAGCGGGAGGGAGGATGAGCAGTTCTTC. Translating it yields CASSQEVGSGREDEQFF.

The table lists this clone with a count of one. The rearrangement links TRBV6-4 to TRBJ2-7; 7 bases are a match to TRBD1. The germline gives CDR1 MRHNA, CDR2 SNTAGT. There are 13 residues in the CDR3. V gave up 9 bases and J gave up 2 bases; unmatched junction bases: 7. CDR3 DNA sequence: TGTGCCAGGGACAGGAATTTTGCCTACGAGCAGTACTTC. This translates into CARDRNFAYEQYF.

This sequence joins TRBV4-1 and TRBJ2-7, with 11 bases aligning to TRBD2. Trimming removed 6 bases from V and 4 bases from J; junction bases left unmatched: 11. There are 16 residues in the CDR3. Germline V gives CDR1 MGHRA, CDR2 YSYEKL. CDR3 residues: CASRKRPGTSGYEQYF. The CDR3 bases are TGCGCCAGCAGGAAGCGCCCCGGGACTAGCGGTTACGAGCAGTACTTC.

V and J are TRBV15 and TRBJ1-5; 7 nucleotides agree with TRBD1. The trim removed 4 bases at V and 1 base at J, leaving 13 bases unmatched. Germline CDR1 is LNHNV and CDR2 is YYDKDF (reference sequence). The CDR3 has 18 residues. The CDR3 is CATSIWTLEGASNQPQHF. CDR3 bases: TGTGCCACCAGCATCTGGACCCTAGAGGGGGCGAGCAATCAGCCCCAGCATTTT.

The rearrangement uses TRBV28 and TRBJ1-5; TRBD1 might be the D (6 bases). V lost 3 bases and J 0 bases, leaving 15 bases between the germline ends. The germline V gene has CDR1 MDHEN and CDR2 SYDVKM. CDR3 length: 17 residues. Here the CDR3 reads CASSLGGGHYSNQPQHF. The CDR3 nucleotides read TGTGCCAGCAGTTTGGGAGGGGGTCACTATAGCAATCAGCCCCAGCATTTT. Full variable domain (outside the CDR3, taken from reference TRBV28 and TRBJ1-5): DVKVTQSSRYLVKRTGEKVFLECVQDMDHENMFWYRQDPGLGLRLIYFSYDVKMKEKGDIPEGYSVSREKKERFSLILESASTNQTSMYLCASSLGGGHYSNQPQHFGDGTRLSIL.

This rearrangement joins TRBV4-2 to TRBJ2-7; 9 bases match TRBD2. Per germline, CDR1 LGHNA and CDR2 YNFKEQ. V was pared by 1 base and J by 4 bases, with 2 bases of the junction left unmatched. The CDR3 totals 14 residues. In DNA form, the CDR3 reads TGTGCCAGCAGCCAAGGCGGGAGGGCGTACGAGCAGTACTTC. As protein: CASSQGGRAYEQYF.

The chain recombines TRBV28 with TRBJ2-7, with 12 bases that match TRBD2. The CDR3 is 19 residues long. V shed 5 bases, J shed 5 bases, and the junction held 19 bases outside the gene matches. Germline assignment: CDR1 MDHEN and CDR2 SYDVKM. DNA of the CDR3: TGTGCCAGCAGTCCCTTCCCCCTCCTGCTAGCGGGAGGGCCCCACGAGCAGTACTTC. Amino acid sequence: CASSPFPLLLAGGPHEQYF.

This rearrangement joins TRBV27 to TRBJ2-7, with 7 bases lining up with TRBD2. J gave up 7 bases and V 5 bases, and 11 bases lay outside the gene matches. From germline, CDR1 is MNHEY and CDR2 SMNVEV (reference sequence). The CDR3 is 14 residues long. CDR3 amino acids: CASSPGAGAGEQYF. The CDR3 bases are TGTGCCAGCAGTCCCGGGGCGGGAGCAGGAGAGCAGTACTTC.

The table lists this clone with a count of one. The chain has TRBV4-3 and TRBJ2-2; D remains ambiguous. This CDR3 has 12 residues. The V end lost 0 bases, the J end lost 10 bases, and 6 bases lay between the germline ends. The germline V gene has CDR1 LGHNA and CDR2 YSLEER. The CDR3 loop reads CASSQDKLELFF. CDR3 sequence (DNA): TGCGCCAGCAGCCAAGATAAGCTGGAGCTGTTTTTT.

The chain uses TRBV20-1 and TRBJ1-1; D perhaps matches TRBD1 (6 bases). The length of the CDR3 is 10 residues. Trimming took 6 bases from V and 7 from J, leaving 9 bases between them. The germline CDR1 and CDR2 sequences are DFQATT and SNEGSKA (reference sequence). Written as DNA, the CDR3 is TGCAGTGCCTTAGGGGGTGAAGCTTTCTTT. Its protein product is CSALGGEAFF.

V and J are TRBV2 and TRBJ2-1; D perhaps matches TRBD1 (6 bases). Trimming pared 8 bases from V and 0 bases from J, leaving 14 bases between. The germline CDR1 and CDR2 sequences are SNHLY and FYNNEI. The CDR3 extends over 15 amino acids. The CDR3 is CASEKGGSSYNEQFF. CDR3 coding DNA: TGTGCCAGCGAAAAAGGGGGTAGCTCCTACAATGAGCAGTTCTTC.